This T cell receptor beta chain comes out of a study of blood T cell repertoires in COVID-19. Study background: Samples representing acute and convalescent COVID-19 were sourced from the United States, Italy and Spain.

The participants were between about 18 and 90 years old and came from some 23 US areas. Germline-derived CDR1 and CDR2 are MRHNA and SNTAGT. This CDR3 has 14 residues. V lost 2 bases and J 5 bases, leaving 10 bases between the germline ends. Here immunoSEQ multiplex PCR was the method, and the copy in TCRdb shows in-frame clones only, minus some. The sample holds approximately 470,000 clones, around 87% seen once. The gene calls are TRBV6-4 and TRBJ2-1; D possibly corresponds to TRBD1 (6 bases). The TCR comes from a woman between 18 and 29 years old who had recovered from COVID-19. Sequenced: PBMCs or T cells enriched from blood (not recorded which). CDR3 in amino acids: CASSDQGTNNEQFF. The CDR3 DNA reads TGTGCCAGCAGTGACCAAGGGACAAACAATGAGCAGTTCTTC.